The clone carrying this T cell receptor beta chain has just a few counts. RNA, once extracted, was reverse transcribed into cDNA for use as the sequencing template. The protocol was immunoSEQ multiplex PCR, while the TCRdb copy is restricted to in-frame clones and leaves out a portion. The table shows 170,000 or so clones, with around 58% occurring only once. Treatment denoted: oral pan-JAK inhibitor, 5-10 mg twice daily. Punch biopsies of lesional scalp, plus peripheral blood, were taken from alopecia areata patients. These data belong to a study of CD8+ T cells in alopecia areata. Overall study context: In an open-label trial, patients got 5 to 10 mg tofacitinib twice daily. For 6 to 18 months, tofacitinib was taken, and 6 months off drug followed. Severity in treated patients was scored by percentage of scalp area affected.

V dropped 0 bases and J dropped 0; count of bases not matched to a gene: 2. The CDR3 is 15 amino acids. CDR1 is MNHEY and CDR2 is SVGAGI in the germline V gene. This receptor was obtained from a human donor with alopecia areata. This rearrangement joins TRBV6-5 to TRBJ2-7, with TRBD1 matching over 7 bases. Sequencing was performed on CD8+ T cells sorted from blood, taken at week 24, from a patient treated with tofacitinib. The CDR3 DNA is TGTGCCAGCAGTTACTCCGACAGGGTCTCCTACGAGCAGTACTTC. It specifies CASSYSDRVSYEQYF.